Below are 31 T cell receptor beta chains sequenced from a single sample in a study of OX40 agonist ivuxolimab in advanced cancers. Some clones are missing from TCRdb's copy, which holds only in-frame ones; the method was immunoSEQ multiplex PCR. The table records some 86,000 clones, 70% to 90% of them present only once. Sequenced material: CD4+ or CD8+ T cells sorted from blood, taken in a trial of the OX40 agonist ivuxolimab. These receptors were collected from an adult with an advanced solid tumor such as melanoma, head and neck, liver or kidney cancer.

DNA for the CDR3: TGCAGCGTGGTTGGTTCTCCGGGACAGGGGAGTGAAAAACTGTTTTTT. Translating it yields CSVVGSPGQGSEKLFF. This chain uses TRBV29-1 with TRBJ1-4; TRBD1 matches at 10 bases. CDR3 length: 16 amino acids. With V trimmed by 6 bases and J by 7 bases, 14 bases remained unmatched. Germline V gives CDR1 SQVTM, CDR2 ANQGSEA.

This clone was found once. The CDR3, as DNA: TGTGCCAGCTGGAGCTTGCCTACGGGGAACAATGAGCAGTTCTTC. Its protein product is CASWSLPTGNNEQFF. The V gene is TRBV2, the J gene TRBJ2-1, with a weak D call TRBD2 (5 bases). Germline CDR1 is SNHLY and CDR2 is FYNNEI. The CDR3 contains 15 residues. Trimming cost V 8 bases and J 5 bases, with 19 bases left between them.

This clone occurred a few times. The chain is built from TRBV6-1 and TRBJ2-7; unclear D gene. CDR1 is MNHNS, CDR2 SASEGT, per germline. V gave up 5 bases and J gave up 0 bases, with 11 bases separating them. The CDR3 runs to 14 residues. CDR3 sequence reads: CASSLDDSSYEQYF. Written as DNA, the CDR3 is TGTGCCAGCAGTCTAGATGATAGCTCCTACGAGCAGTACTTC.

Here the CDR3 reads CASSQDLVAGGNEQFF. DNA for the CDR3: TGCGCCAGCAGCCAAGATTTGGTAGCGGGAGGTAATGAGCAGTTCTTC. The V and J genes are TRBV4-3 and TRBJ2-1, with 10 positions matching TRBD2. Germline CDR1 and CDR2: LGHNA and YSLEER. Trimming removed 0 bases from V and 7 bases from J; junction bases left unmatched: 6. This CDR3 has 16 residues.

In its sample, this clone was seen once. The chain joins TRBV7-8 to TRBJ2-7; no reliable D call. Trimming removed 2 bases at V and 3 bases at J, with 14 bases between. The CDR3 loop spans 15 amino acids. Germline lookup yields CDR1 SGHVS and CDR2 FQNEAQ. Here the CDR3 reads CASSLIPGQYYEQYF. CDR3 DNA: TGTGCCAGCAGCTTAATTCCCGGTCAGTACTACGAGCAGTACTTC.

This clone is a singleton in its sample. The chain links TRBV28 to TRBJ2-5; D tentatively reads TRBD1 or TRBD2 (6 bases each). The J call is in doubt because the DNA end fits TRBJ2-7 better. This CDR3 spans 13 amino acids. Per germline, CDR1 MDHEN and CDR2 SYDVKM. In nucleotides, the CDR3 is TGTGCCAGCGGGAAGGGGGACTTGTACGAGCAGTACTTC. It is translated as CASGKGDLYEQYF.

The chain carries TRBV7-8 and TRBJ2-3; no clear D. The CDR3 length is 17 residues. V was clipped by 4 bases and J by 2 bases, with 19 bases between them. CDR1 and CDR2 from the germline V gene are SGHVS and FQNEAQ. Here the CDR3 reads CASSSRSSPLFTDTQYF. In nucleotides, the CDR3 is TGTGCCAGCAGCTCCAGATCTAGTCCCCTATTCACAGATACGCAGTATTTT.

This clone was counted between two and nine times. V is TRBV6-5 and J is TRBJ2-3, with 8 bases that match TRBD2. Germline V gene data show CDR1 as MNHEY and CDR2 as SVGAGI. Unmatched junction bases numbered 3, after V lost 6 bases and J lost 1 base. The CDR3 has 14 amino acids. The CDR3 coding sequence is TGTGCCAGCAGGGGGGGACTAGGCACAGATACGCAGTATTTT. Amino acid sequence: CASRGGLGTDTQYF.

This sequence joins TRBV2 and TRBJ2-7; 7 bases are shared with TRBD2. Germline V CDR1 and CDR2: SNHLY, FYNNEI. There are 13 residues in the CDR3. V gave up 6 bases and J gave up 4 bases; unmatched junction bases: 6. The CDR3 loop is CASRWTREYEQYF. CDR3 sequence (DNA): TGTGCCAGCAGATGGACTAGGGAATACGAGCAGTACTTC.

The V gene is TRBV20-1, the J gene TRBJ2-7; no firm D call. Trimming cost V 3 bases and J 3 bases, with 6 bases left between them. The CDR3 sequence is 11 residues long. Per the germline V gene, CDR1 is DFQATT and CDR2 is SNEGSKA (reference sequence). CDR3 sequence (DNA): TGCAGTGCTAGGTCGGACTACGAGCAGTACTTC. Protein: CSARSDYEQYF.

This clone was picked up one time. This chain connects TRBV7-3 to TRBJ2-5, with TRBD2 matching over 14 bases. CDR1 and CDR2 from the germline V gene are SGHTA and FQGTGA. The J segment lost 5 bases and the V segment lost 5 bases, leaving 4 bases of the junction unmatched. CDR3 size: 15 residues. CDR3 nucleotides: TGTGCCAGCAGCCCCGGGACTAGCGGGAGTGAGACCCAGTACTTC. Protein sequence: CASSPGTSGSETQYF.

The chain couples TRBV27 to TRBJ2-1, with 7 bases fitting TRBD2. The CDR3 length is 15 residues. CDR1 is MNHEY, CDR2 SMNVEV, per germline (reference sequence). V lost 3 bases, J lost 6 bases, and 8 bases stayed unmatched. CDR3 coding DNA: TGTGCCAGCAGTTTCGCGGGAGCAGGGCTCAATGAGCAGTTCTTC. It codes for CASSFAGAGLNEQFF.

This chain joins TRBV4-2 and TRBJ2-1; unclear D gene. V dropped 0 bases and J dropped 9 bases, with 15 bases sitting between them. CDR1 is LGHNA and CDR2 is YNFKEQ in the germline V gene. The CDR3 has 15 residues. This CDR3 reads CASSQDPVARGEQFF. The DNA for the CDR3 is TGTGCCAGCAGCCAAGATCCCGTGGCTAGAGGTGAGCAGTTCTTC.

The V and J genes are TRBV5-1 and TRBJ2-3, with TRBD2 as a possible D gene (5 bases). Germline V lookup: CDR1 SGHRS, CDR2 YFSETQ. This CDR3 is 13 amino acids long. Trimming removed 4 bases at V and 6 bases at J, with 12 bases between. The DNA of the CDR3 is TGCGCCAGCAGCGGCGGGCCCTCGGATACGCAGTATTTT. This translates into CASSGGPSDTQYF. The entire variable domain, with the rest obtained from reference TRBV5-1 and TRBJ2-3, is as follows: KAGVTQTPRYLIKTRGQQVTLSCSPISGHRSVSWYQQTPGQGLQFLFEYFSETQRNKGNFPGRFSGRQFSNSRSEMNVSTLELGDSALYLCASSGGPSDTQYFGPGTRLTVL.

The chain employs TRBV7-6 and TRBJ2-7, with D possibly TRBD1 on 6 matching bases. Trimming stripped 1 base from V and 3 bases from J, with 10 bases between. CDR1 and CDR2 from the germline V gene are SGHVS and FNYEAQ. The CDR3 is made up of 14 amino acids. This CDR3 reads CASSLVSGDYEQYF. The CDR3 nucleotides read TGTGCCAGCAGCTTAGTTTCAGGGGACTACGAGCAGTACTTC.

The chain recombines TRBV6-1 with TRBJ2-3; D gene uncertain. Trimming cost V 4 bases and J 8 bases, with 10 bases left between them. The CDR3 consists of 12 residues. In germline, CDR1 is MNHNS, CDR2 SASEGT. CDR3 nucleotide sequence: TGTGCCAGCAGTGGGGAAGAATCTACGCAGTATTTT. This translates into CASSGEESTQYF.

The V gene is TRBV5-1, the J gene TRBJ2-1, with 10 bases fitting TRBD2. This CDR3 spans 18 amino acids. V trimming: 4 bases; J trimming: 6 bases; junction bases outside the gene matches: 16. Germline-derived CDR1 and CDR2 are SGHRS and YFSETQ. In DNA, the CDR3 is TGCGCCAGCAGCCAAATGGGACTAGCGAAAACGCCCTCCAATGAGCAGTTCTTC. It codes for CASSQMGLAKTPSNEQFF.

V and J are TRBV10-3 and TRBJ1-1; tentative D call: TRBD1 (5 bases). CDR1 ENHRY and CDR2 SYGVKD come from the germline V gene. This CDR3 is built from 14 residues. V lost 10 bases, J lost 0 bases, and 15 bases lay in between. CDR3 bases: TGTGCCACCAGGGATAGAGAAATGAACACTGAAGCTTTCTTT. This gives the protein CATRDREMNTEAFF.

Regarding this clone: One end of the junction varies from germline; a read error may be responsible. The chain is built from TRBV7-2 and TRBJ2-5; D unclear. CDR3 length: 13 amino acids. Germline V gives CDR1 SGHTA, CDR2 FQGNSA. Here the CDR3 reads CAGSPLLPETQYF. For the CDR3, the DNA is TGTGCCGGCAGCCCCCTTCTGCCGGAGACCCAGTACTTC.

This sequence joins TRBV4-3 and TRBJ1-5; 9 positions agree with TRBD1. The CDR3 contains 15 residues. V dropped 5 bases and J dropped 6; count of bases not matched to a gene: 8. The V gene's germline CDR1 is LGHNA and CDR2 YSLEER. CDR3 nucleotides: TGCGCCAGCAGCATAGACAGGGGGTATCGTCAGCCCCAGCATTTT. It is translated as CASSIDRGYRQPQHF.

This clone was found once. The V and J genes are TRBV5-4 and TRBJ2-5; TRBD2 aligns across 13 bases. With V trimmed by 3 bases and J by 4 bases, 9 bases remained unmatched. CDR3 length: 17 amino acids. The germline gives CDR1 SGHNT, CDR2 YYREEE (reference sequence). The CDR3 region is CASSSPGLAGEGETQYF. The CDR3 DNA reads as TGTGCCAGCAGCTCCCCAGGACTAGCGGGAGAGGGAGAGACCCAGTACTTC.

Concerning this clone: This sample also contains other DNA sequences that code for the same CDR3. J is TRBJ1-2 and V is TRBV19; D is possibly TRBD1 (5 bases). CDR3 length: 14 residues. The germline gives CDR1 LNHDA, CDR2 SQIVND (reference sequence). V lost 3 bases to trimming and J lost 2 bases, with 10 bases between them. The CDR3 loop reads CASSIRASNYGYTF. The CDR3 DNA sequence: TGTGCCAGTAGTATCAGGGCGTCGAACTATGGCTACACCTTC.

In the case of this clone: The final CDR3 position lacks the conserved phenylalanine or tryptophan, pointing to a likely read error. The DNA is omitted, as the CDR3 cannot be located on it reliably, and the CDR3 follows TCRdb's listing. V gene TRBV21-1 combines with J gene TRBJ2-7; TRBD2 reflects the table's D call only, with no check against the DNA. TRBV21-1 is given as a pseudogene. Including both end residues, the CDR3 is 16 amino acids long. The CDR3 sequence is CASSRIIAGSTYEQYL.

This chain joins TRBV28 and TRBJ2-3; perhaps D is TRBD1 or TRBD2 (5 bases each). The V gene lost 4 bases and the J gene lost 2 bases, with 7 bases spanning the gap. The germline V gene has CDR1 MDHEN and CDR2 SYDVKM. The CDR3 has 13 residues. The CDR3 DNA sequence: TGTGCCAGCAGTTCGGGGCTCACAGATACGCAGTATTTT. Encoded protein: CASSSGLTDTQYF.

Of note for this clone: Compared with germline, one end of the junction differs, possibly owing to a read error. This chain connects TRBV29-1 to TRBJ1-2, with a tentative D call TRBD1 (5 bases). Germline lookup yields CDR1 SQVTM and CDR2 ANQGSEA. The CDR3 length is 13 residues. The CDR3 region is CSVEVGTNCGYTF. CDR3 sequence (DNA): TGCAGCGTTGAAGTGGGGACCAACTGTGGCTACACCTTC.

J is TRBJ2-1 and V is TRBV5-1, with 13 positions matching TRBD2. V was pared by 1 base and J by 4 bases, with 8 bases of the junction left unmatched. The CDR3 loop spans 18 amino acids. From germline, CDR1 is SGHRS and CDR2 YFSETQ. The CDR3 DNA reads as TGCGCCAGCAGCTTGAGGACTAGCGGGAGTCCCCCTTACAATGAGCAGTTCTTC. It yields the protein CASSLRTSGSPPYNEQFF.

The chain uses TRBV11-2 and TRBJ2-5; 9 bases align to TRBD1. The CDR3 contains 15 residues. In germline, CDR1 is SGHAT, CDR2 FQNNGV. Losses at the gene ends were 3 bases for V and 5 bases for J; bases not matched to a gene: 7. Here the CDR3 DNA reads TGTGCCAGCAGCTTCGGGACAGGGATCGGGGAGACCCAGTACTTC. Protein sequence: CASSFGTGIGETQYF. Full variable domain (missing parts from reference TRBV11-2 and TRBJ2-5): EAGVAQSPRYKIIEKRQSVAFWCNPISGHATLYWYQQILGQGPKLLIQFQNNGVVDDSQLPKDRFSAERLKGVDSTLKIQPAKLEDSAVYLCASSFGTGIGETQYFGPGTRLLVL.

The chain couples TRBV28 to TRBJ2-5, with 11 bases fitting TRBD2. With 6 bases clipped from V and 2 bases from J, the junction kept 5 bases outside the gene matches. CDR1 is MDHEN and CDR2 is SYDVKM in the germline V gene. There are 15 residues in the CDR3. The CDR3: CASSRLAGIQETQYF. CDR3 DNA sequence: TGTGCCAGCAGCAGACTAGCGGGAATACAAGAGACCCAGTACTTC.

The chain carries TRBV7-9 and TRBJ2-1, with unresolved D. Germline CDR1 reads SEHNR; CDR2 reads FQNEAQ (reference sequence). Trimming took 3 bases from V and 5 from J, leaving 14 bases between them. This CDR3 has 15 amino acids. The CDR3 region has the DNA TGTGCCAGCAGCTTGCGATTCGGACCAAACAATGAGCAGTTCTTC. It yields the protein CASSLRFGPNNEQFF.

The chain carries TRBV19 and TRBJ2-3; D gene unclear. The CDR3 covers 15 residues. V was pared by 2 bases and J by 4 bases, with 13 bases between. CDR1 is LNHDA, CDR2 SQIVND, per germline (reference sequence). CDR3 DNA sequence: TGTGCCAGTAGTATAAGTTTTCGGTGGGCAGATACGCAGTATTTT. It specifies CASSISFRWADTQYF.

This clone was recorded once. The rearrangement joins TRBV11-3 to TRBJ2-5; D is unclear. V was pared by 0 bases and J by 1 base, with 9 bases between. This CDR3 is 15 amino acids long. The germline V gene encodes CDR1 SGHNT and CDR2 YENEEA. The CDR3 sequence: CASSLEMATQETQYF. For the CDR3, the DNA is TGTGCCAGCAGCTTAGAGATGGCGACCCAAGAGACCCAGTACTTC.